A single sample is the source of the 11 T cell receptor beta chains below, sequenced in a study of T cell responses to AZD1222 COVID-19 vaccine. The repertoire was sequenced with immunoSEQ multiplex PCR; TCRdb's copy has only in-frame clones and lacks some. The table records 85,000 to 100,000 clones, approximately 90% of them present only once. The specimen was peripheral blood, collected on day 0 of AZD1222 vaccination. These receptors all come from an adult in good health.

The gene calls are TRBV4-1 and TRBJ2-1; 7 bases agree with TRBD2. V lost 0 bases to trimming and J lost 7 bases; unmatched junction nucleotides: 6. The length of the CDR3 is 15 residues. Germline loops: CDR1 MGHRA, CDR2 YSYEKL. CDR3 coding DNA: TGCGCCAGCAGCCAAGATAGTCGGGGGGAGAATGAGCAGTTCTTC. Translating gives CASSQDSRGENEQFF.

This clone was detected only a few times. This sequence joins TRBV19 and TRBJ1-2; 9 bases are a match to TRBD1. The CDR3 consists of 14 residues. Germline V gene sequence: CDR1 LNHDA, CDR2 SQIVND (reference sequence). The trim removed 4 bases at V and 3 bases at J, leaving 3 bases unmatched. CDR3 in amino acids: CASSRTGGDYGYTF. DNA of the CDR3: TGTGCCAGTAGTAGAACAGGGGGCGACTATGGCTACACCTTC.

The J gene is TRBJ1-2, the V gene TRBV16; perhaps TRBD1 as D (5 bases). V lost 0 bases and J 0 bases, leaving 11 bases between the germline ends. The CDR3 sequence is 16 residues long. The germline V gene has CDR1 KGHSY and CDR2 FQNENV. CDR3 nucleotide sequence: TGTGCCAGCAGCCAATCGGGGACGGAAGCTAACTATGGCTACACCTTC. Its translation is CASSQSGTEANYGYTF.

This sequence joins TRBV7-9 and TRBJ1-1, with 7 bases lining up with TRBD1. V lost 10 bases to trimming and J lost 3 bases; unmatched junction nucleotides: 11. The germline gives CDR1 SEHNR, CDR2 FQNEAQ (reference sequence). CDR3 length equals 14 residues. This CDR3 reads CAIRPGTADTEAFF. The DNA of the CDR3 is TGTGCCATACGGCCCGGGACAGCGGACACTGAAGCTTTCTTT.

This rearrangement joins TRBV5-1 to TRBJ2-2; D unclear. V lost 2 bases and J 0 bases, leaving 8 bases between the germline ends. The CDR3 runs 15 residues. Germline CDR1 SGHRS, CDR2 YFSETQ. CDR3 bases: TGCGCCAGCAGCTTCTGGGCAGCGAACACCGGGGAGCTGTTTTTT. Its protein is CASSFWAANTGELFF.

The chain couples TRBV4-2 to TRBJ2-3; 10 nucleotides align to TRBD2. CDR3 length: 16 residues. Losses at the gene ends were 0 bases for V and 3 bases for J; bases not matched to a gene: 3. Germline values: CDR1 LGHNA, CDR2 YNFKEQ. The CDR3 sequence is CASSQDGTSATDTQYF. In DNA form, the CDR3 reads TGTGCCAGCAGCCAAGACGGGACTAGCGCTACAGATACGCAGTATTTT.

The chain is built from TRBV6-5 and TRBJ1-2, with D perhaps TRBD1 (5 bases). V lost 10 bases to trimming and J lost 6 bases, with 21 bases between them. The CDR3 sequence is 14 residues long. The germline CDR1 and CDR2 sequences are MNHEY and SVGAGI. The CDR3: CATVEGIGEHGYTF. In DNA, the CDR3 is TGTGCCACCGTTGAGGGTATAGGGGAGCATGGCTACACCTTC.

The rearrangement links TRBV5-5 to TRBJ2-5, with D hard to call. The germline V gene encodes CDR1 SGHKS and CDR2 YYEKEE (reference sequence). Trimming took off 2 bases at V and 5 bases at J, with 13 bases between the two ends. The CDR3 has 14 residues. In DNA form, the CDR3 reads TGTGCCAGCAGCTTCCAGCCCGAGTGGGAGACCCAGTACTTC. Translated, it gives CASSFQPEWETQYF.

This clone was seen only once. The rearrangement joins TRBV5-4 to TRBJ1-6, with 7 bases fitting TRBD1. From germline, CDR1 is SGHNT and CDR2 YYREEE (reference sequence). The V and J ends lost 4 bases and 6 bases, in that order; junction bases with no gene match: 10. This CDR3 contains 16 residues. The CDR3 nucleotides are TGTGCCAGCAGCCCGGGCAACAGGGGCAGTAATTCACCCCTCCACTTT. Encoded protein: CASSPGNRGSNSPLHF.

V and J are TRBV19 and TRBJ2-1; 7 bases are a match to TRBD1. V lost 10 bases, J lost 12 bases, and 9 bases stayed unmatched. This CDR3 spans 11 amino acids. Germline assignment: CDR1 LNHDA and CDR2 SQIVND (reference sequence). DNA of the CDR3: TGTGCCATACGGACAGGATCGATGCAGTTCTTC. This gives the protein CAIRTGSMQFF.

This rearrangement joins TRBV7-8 to TRBJ1-5, with 8 positions matching TRBD1. V lost 0 bases to trimming and J lost 6 bases; unmatched junction nucleotides: 10. The CDR3 has 17 amino acids. Germline V gene lookup returns CDR1 SGHVS and CDR2 FQNEAQ. In nucleotides, the CDR3 is TGTGCCAGCAGCTTAGCAAATTCCCGGACAGGGCGTCAGCCCCAGCATTTT. It encodes CASSLANSRTGRQPQHF. Filled out from reference TRBV7-8 and TRBJ1-5, the complete variable domain reads GAGVSQSPRYKVAKRGQDVALRCDPISGHVSLFWYQQALGQGPEFLTYFQNEAQLDKSGLPSDRFFAERPEGSVSTLKIQRTQQEDSAVYLCASSLANSRTGRQPQHFGDGTRLSIL.